The sequence of this T cell receptor (beta chain) was determined in a study of blood T cell repertoires in COVID-19 (dated by TCRdb to the early 2020s). With respect to the entire study: The collaborator samples originated in the United States, Italy and Spain and spanned the acute and convalescent phases of COVID-19. The material from the prospective study consisted of cDNA or gDNA derived from T cells, B-cell-depleted T cells, or PBMCs. Deeply sampled blood TCRbeta repertoires from subjects exposed to, actively infected with, or recovered from COVID-19 were included in the dataset. The repertoires were released in a freely available public database meant as a resource for research on the immune response to SARS-CoV-2. The samples were drawn from two sources: the first 160 participants of the ongoing ImmuneRACE study, and 1,254 subjects contributed by 6 global collaborators. The sample metadata nearly always contained a de-identified subject ID, COVID-19 status, age in years and sex. Where available, HLA class I and class II types were obtained from metadata supplied by the sample provider rather than from assay-based typing. Results and caveats for the whole study, not just this receptor: How much clinical and demographic metadata was included differed by source and by participant, and the metadata was provided uncurated.

Each collaborating institution followed its own protocols to collect whole blood in K2EDTA tubes. Collaborator samples were shipped for TCRbeta analysis as frozen whole blood, isolated PBMCs, or DNA extracted from either sample type. This clone was found a few times. It lacks a known antigen. No base qualities exist here, and no much larger clone lies one base off it. The junction shows trimming of 1 base on V and 2 bases on J, plus 11 bases between the germline ends. Taken from cysteine to phenylalanine, the CDR3 has 14 residues. The kept DNA is CDR3 alone, 42 bases in frame from the first base. Based on the germline V gene (reference sequence), the CDR1 and CDR2 sequences are GTSNPN and SVGIG. TCRbeta CDR3 regions were amplified from genomic DNA by means of the immunoSEQ Assay, a bias-controlled multiplex PCR. In the paper's pipeline: Within the assay, amplification of reference gene primers was used to estimate how many nucleated cells each sample contained. To quantify the absolute abundance of each unique TCRbeta CDR3 rearrangement, sequence reads were collapsed and filtered. For each sample, productive Simpson clonality was calculated as the square root of Simpson's diversity index over productive rearrangements. TCRdb mirrors the immuneACCESS table, restricted to in-frame sequences. Some clones are absent from its copies; in checked studies, under half trace to an unresolved V gene, and the reason for the others is unknown. Clone size and the V and J calls come from that table; the DNA yielded D and trimming. The sample has hundreds of thousands of clones on record, approximately 86% of them singletons. The biggest ten clones account for about 5.3% of the sample.

Rearrangement joined TRBV30 to TRBJ1-1; the D segment cannot be called with confidence. The sequence came from an elderly woman with active or convalescent COVID-19. Input material: peripheral blood. The CDR3 protein sequence reads: CAWSDGHGNTEAFF. The DNA sequence is TGTGCCTGGAGTGATGGGCACGGAAACACTGAAGCTTTCTTT.